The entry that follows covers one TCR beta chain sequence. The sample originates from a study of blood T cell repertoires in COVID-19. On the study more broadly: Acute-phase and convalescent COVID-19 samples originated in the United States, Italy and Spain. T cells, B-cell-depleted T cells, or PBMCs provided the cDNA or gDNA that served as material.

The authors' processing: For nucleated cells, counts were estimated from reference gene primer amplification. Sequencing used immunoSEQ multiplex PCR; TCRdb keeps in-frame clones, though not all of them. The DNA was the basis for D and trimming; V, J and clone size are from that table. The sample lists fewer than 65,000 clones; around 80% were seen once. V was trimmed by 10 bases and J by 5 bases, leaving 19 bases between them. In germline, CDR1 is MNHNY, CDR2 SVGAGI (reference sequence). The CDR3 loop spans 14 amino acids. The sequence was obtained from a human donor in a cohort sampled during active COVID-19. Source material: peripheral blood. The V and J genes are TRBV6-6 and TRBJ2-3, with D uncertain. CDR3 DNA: TGTGCCACCACCCACGGAGTAGCTGGAGATACGCAGTATTTT. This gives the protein CATTHGVAGDTQYF.